This TCR beta chain was captured in a study of beta chain features in type 1 diabetes. Study outcomes and limitations: Shorter TCRB CDR3s, moderately but significantly so, were found in Type 1 diabetes patients in all four CD4+ subsets. Insertion counts at VDJ junctions were lower in type 1 diabetes patients, who also showed more deletions there. The naive, central memory and Treg TCRB repertoires showed an apparent similarity that was greater among patients than among healthy donors.

Expressed TCRB transcripts were sequenced because the isolated RNA had all been reverse transcribed beforehand. Data came from immunoSEQ multiplex PCR; TCRdb stores just in-frame clones and leaves some out. Among about 250,000 clones, approximately 11% were seen once, and the ten largest hold around 0.015%. As to this clone: Its antigen is currently unknown.

This CDR3 has 16 residues. With V trimmed by 5 bases and J by 0 bases, 7 bases remained unmatched. Germline assignment: CDR1 GTSNPN and CDR2 SVGIG (reference sequence). This sequence was found in a man aged 25-45 years with type 1 diabetes. The V and J genes are TRBV30 and TRBJ1-4; TRBD1 aligns across 9 bases. Sequenced sample: naive CD4+ T cells from blood. Here the CDR3 DNA reads TGTGCCTGGGATACGGGACAGGGTACAACTAATGAAAAACTGTTTTTT. It encodes CAWDTGQGTTNEKLFF.